The clone carrying this T cell receptor beta chain was recorded at least ten times. The target antigen is unknown. The source of the sample is a study of T-cell reconstitution after alpha-beta-depleted transplantation in children. Overall study findings and caveats: The origin of high day-60 TCRbeta diversity in some patients lay in surviving recipient T cells and thymic progenitors. T-cell numbers and diversity, one year after transplant, stemmed largely from T cells that were newly produced.

It was with unique molecular identifiers that the TCRbeta library was prepared. One entry per CDR3 protein, called by TCRdb with MiXCR from the PCR reads. Of more than 200,000 distinct CDR3 sequences in the sample, roughly 23% were seen once. The CDR3 spans 14 residues. CDR1 is DFQATT and CDR2 is SNEGSKA in the germline V gene (reference sequence). Trimming shortened V by 0 bases and J by 2 bases, and 5 bases separated the two germline ends. Specimen: PBMCs, collected before TCRalphabeta/CD19-depleted stem cell transplant. This receptor was obtained from a girl aged 2-10 years with Fanconi anemia, due to receive a stem cell transplant. The chain joins TRBV20-1 to TRBJ2-6; D not resolved. The CDR3 here is CSARDGAGANVLTF. The CDR3 region has the DNA TGCAGTGCTAGAGACGGAGCTGGGGCCAACGTCCTGACTTTC.